This TCR beta chain stems from a study of tumor and adjacent non-tumor tissue in lung cancer. RNA was extracted from bulk tissue without any cell sorting. Germline CDR1 is MDHEN and CDR2 is SYDVKM. The CDR3 is 14 amino acids. Three rounds of nested PCR, following a modified ARM-PCR protocol, produced the TCRbeta library. From the multiplex PCR reads, TCRdb called clonotypes with MiXCR, one entry per CDR3 protein. Of about 82,000 distinct CDR3 sequences in the sample, over 75% are singletons; the top ten hold over 9.5%. Sequencing was carried out using lung tumor tissue. The rearrangement joins TRBV28 to TRBJ1-5; maybe TRBD1 (6 bases). This receptor was obtained from a woman aged 45-59 years with non-small cell lung cancer. The CDR3 protein is CTTKIPGQNQPQHF. The DNA for the CDR3 is TGTACCACCAAGATCCCAGGACAGAATCAGCCCCAGCATTTT.